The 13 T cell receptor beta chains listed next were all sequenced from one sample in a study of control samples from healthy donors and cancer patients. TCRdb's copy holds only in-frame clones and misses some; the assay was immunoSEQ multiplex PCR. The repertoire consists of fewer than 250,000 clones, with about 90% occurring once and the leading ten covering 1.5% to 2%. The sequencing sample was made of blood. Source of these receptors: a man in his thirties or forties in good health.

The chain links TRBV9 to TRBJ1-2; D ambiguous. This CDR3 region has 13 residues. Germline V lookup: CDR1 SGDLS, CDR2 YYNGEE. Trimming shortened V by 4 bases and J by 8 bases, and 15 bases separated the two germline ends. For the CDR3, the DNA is TGTGCCAGCAGCCCCAGGATGGCGGGGGGCTACACCTTC. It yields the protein CASSPRMAGGYTF. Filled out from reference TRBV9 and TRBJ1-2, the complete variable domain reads DSGVTQTPKHLITATGQRVTLRCSPRSGDLSVYWYQQSLDQGLQFLIQYYNGEERAKGNILERFSAQQFPDLHSELNLSSLELGDSALYFCASSPRMAGGYTFGSGTRLTVV.

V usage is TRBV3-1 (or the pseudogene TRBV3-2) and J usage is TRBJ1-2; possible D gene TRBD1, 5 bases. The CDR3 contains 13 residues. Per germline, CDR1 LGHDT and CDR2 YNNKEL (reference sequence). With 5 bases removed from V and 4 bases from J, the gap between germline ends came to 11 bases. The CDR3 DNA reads TGTGCCAGCAGCGAGACAGACGTCTATGGCTACACCTTC. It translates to CASSETDVYGYTF.

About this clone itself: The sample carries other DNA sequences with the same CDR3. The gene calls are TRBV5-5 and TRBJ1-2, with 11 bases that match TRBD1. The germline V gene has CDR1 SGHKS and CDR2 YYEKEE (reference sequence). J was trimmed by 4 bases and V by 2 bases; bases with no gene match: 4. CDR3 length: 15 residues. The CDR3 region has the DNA TGTGCCAGCAGCTTTGGACAGGGGGCCGGCTATGGCTACACCTTC. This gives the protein CASSFGQGAGYGYTF.

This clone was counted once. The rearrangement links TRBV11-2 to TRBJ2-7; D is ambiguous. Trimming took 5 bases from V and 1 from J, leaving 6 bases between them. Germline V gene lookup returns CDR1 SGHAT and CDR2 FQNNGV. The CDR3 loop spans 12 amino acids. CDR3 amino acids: CASSRSSYEQYF. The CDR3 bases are TGTGCCAGCAGCCGCAGTTCCTACGAGCAGTACTTC.

The CDR3 DNA reads TGCAGTGCTAGTAAAGAGTCCGGCTACACCTTC. Protein: CSASKESGYTF. The chain uses TRBV20-1 and TRBJ1-2, with D hard to call. This CDR3 has 11 amino acids. Deletions cut 3 bases from V and 8 bases from J, with 10 bases between. CDR1 and CDR2 (germline): DFQATT, SNEGSKA (reference sequence).

The CDR3 loop is CASSGEKKLADTQYF. CDR3 coding DNA: TGTGCCAGCAGCGGCGAAAAGAAGTTAGCAGATACGCAGTATTTT. The chain recombines TRBV7-6 with TRBJ2-3; D ambiguous. There are 15 residues in the CDR3. Trimming pared 5 bases from V and 4 bases from J, leaving 16 bases between. Germline lookup yields CDR1 SGHVS and CDR2 FNYEAQ.

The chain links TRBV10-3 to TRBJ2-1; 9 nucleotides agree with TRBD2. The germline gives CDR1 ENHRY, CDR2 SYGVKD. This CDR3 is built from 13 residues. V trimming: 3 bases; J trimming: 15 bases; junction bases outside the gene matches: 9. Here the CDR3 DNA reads TGTGCCATCAGTGATGGGGGACTAGCCGCGGGGTTCTTC. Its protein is CAISDGGLAAGFF.

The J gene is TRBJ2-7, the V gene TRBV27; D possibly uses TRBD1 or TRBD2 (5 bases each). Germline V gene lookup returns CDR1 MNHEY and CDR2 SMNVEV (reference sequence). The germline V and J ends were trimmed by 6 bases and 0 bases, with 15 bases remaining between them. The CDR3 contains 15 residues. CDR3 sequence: CASRPWGTSSYEQYF. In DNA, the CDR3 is TGTGCCAGCAGGCCTTGGGGGACCTCCTCCTACGAGCAGTACTTC.

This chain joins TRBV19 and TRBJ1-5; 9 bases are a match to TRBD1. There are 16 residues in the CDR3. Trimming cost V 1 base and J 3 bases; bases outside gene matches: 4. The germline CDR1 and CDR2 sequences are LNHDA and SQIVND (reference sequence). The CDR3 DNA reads TGTGCCAGTAGTATAGGGAGGGACAGGGACAATCAGCCCCAGCATTTT. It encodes CASSIGRDRDNQPQHF.

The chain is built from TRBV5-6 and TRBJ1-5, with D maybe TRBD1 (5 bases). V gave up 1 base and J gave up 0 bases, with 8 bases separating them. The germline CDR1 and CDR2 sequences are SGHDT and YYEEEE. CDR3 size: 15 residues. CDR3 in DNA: TGTGCCAGCAGCTTGCGGGGCAATAGCAATCAGCCCCAGCATTTT. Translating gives CASSLRGNSNQPQHF.

The CDR3 loop is CASSLGGSGASYNEQFF. The CDR3 coding sequence is TGTGCCAGCAGCTTAGGGGGTTCCGGGGCTTCCTACAATGAGCAGTTCTTC. The chain is built from TRBV7-9 and TRBJ2-1; D is tentatively TRBD1 or TRBD2 (5 bases each). The CDR3 has 17 amino acids. Trimming took 1 base from V and 1 from J, leaving 14 bases between them. Germline V gene sequence: CDR1 SEHNR, CDR2 FQNEAQ (reference sequence).

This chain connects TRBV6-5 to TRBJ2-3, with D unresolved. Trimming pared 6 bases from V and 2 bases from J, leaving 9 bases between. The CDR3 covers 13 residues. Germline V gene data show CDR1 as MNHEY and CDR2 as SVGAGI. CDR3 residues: CASSSIYTDTQYF. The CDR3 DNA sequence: TGTGCCAGCAGCTCTATATACACAGATACGCAGTATTTT.

The CDR3 region has the DNA TGTGCCAGCAGAAGACAGGGGGCAACTGAAGCTTTCTTT. Its translation is CASRRQGATEAFF. The chain couples TRBV14 to TRBJ1-1; 10 bases are shared with TRBD1. This CDR3 is built from 13 residues. Germline CDR1 reads SGHDN; CDR2 reads FVKESK. V lost 6 bases and J lost 5; bases outside the gene matches: 3.